This TCR beta chain was observed in a study of blood T cell repertoires in COVID-19. Trimming removed 3 bases from V and 0 bases from J; junction bases left unmatched: 1. Germline V gene lookup returns CDR1 KGHSH and CDR2 LQKENI. The length of the CDR3 is 14 residues. In the study's own analysis: The assay estimated nucleated cells by amplifying reference gene primers. Here immunoSEQ multiplex PCR was the method, and the copy in TCRdb shows in-frame clones only, minus some. The V and J calls and clone size are taken from that table; D and trimming were inferred from the DNA. Of 200,000 to 250,000 clones listed, more than 70% are singletons. Followed over time, Seattle patients had been enrolled while infection was active.

The receptor's source is a man aged 45-65 years with COVID-19, enrolled during active disease. The sequenced sample consisted of peripheral blood. The rearrangement joins TRBV18 to TRBJ2-5; 7 bases are a match to TRBD1. Here the CDR3 DNA reads TGTGCCAGCTCACCTGACAGGGACCAAGAGACCCAGTACTTC. Translating gives CASSPDRDQETQYF.